This T cell receptor beta chain was retrieved from a study of control samples from healthy donors and cancer patients. Sequencing was performed with immunoSEQ multiplex PCR; in TCRdb, only in-frame clones are kept and a portion is missing. The repertoire holds about 34,000 clones, with more than 85% as singletons. V lost 1 base and J lost 7; bases outside the gene matches: 12. Germline V gene lookup returns CDR1 LGHNA and CDR2 YSLEER. The CDR3 is 16 residues long. The genes are TRBV4-3 and TRBJ1-2, with TRBD1 matching over 7 bases. This sequence originates from a woman aged 40 to 49 with lung cancer. Sequenced: PBMCs. The CDR3 DNA reads TGCGCCAGCAGCCAAGTTTTGGGGGGCCCAGGGGGTGGCTACACCTTC. It specifies CASSQVLGGPGGGYTF.